The clone carrying this T cell receptor beta chain was detected a few times. Its antigen is not identified. This sample stems from a study of CD8 T cells in ankylosing spondylitis. Study results and limitations: Disease-associated clonotypes exhibited CD8+ identity and were relatively infrequent in peripheral blood. Reports say disease-linked clones showed up significantly more in matched ankylosing spondylitis synovial fluid. Past studies reported some motif variants in reactive arthritis synovial fluid and blood. A TCR beta motif made of several highly homologous variants seemed typical of ankylosing spondylitis blood.

Researchers built TCR beta libraries using quantitative 5'-RACE with molecular barcodes. TCRdb redid the calling of the 5' RACE reads with MiXCR, one entry per CDR3 protein. Of about 800,000 distinct CDR3 sequences listed, 10% to 15% are singletons. In germline, CDR1 is DFQATT, CDR2 SNEGSKA (reference sequence). CDR3 length equals 15 residues. The junction had 6 bases not matched to a gene; V was cut back by 3 bases and J by 8 bases. Sequencing was performed on blood, either unsorted or a sorted T cell fraction (not recorded which). The rearrangement joins TRBV20-1 to TRBJ2-1, with 14 bases matching TRBD2. The sequence derives from a male donor with ankylosing spondylitis. CDR3 nucleotide sequence: TGCAGTGCTAGGAGGACTAGCGGGAGGTTCTATGAGCAGTTCTTC. As protein: CSARRTSGRFYEQFF.